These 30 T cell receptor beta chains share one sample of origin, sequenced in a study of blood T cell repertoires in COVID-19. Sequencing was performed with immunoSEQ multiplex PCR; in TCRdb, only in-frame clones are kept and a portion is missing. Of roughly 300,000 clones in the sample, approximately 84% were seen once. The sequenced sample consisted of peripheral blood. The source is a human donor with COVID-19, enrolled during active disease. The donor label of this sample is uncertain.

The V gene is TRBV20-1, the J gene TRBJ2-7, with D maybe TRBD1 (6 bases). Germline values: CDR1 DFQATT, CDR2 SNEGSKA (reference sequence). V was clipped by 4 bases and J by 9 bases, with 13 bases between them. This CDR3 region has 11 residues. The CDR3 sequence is CSAIRGSGQYF. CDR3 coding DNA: TGCAGTGCTATTAGGGGGTCGGGGCAGTACTTC.

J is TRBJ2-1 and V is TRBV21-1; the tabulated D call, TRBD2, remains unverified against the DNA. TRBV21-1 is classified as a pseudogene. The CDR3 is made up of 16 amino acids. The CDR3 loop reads CASSESSGSSYNEQFF. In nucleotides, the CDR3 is TGTGCCAGCAGCGAATCTAGCGGGAGCTCCTACAATGAGCAGTTCTTC.

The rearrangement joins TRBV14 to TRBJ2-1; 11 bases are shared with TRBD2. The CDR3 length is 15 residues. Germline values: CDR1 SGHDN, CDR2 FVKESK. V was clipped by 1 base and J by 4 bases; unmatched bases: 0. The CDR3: CASSQGLAGYNEQFF. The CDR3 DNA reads TGTGCCAGCAGCCAAGGACTAGCGGGATACAATGAGCAGTTCTTC.

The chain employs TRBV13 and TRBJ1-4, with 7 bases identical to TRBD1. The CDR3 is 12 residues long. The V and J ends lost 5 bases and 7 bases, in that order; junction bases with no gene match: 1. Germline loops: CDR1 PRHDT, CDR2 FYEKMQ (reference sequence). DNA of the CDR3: TGTGCCAGCAGCCCAGGGGGTGAAAAACTGTTTTTT. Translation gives CASSPGGEKLFF. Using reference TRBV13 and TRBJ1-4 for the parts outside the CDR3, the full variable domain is AAGVIQSPRHLIKEKRETATLKCYPIPRHDTVYWYQQGPGQDPQFLISFYEKMQSDKGSIPDRFSAQQFSDYHSELNMSSLELGDSALYFCASSPGGEKLFFGSGTQLSVL.

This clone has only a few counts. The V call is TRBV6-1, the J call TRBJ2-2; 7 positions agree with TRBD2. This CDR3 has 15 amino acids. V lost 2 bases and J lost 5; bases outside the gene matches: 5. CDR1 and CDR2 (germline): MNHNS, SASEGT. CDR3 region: CASSERGSQTGELFF. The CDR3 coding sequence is TGTGCCAGCAGTGAACGCGGGAGTCAAACCGGGGAGCTGTTTTTT.

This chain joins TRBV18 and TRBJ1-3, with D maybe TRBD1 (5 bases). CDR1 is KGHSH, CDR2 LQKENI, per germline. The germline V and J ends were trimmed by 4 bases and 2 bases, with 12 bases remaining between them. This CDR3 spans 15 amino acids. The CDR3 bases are TGTGCCAGCTCACGGGACTTACAGCCTGGAAACACCATATATTTT. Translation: CASSRDLQPGNTIYF.

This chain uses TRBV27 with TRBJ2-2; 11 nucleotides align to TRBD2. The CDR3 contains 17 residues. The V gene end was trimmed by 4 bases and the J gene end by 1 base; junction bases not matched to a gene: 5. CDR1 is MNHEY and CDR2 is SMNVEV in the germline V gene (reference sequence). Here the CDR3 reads CASSYSGLAGNTGELFF. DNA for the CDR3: TGTGCCAGCAGTTATAGTGGACTAGCGGGGAACACCGGGGAGCTGTTTTTT.

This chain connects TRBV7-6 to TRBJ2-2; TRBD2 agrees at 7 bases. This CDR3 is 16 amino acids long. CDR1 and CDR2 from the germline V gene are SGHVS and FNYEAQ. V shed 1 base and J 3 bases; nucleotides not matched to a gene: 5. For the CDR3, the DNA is TGTGCCAGCAGCTTAGTCGGCGGGAGCGACACCGGGGAGCTGTTTTTT. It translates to CASSLVGGSDTGELFF. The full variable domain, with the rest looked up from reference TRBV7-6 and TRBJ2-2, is GAGVSQSPRYKVTKRGQDVALRCDPISGHVSLYWYRQALGQGPEFLTYFNYEAQQDKSGLPNDRFSAERPEGSISTLTIQRTEQRDSAMYRCASSLVGGSDTGELFFGEGSRLTVL.

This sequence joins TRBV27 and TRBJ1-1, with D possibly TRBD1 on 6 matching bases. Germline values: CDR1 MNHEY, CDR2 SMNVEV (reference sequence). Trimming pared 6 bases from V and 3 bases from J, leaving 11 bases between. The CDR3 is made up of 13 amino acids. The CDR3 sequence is CASSRGRDTEAFF. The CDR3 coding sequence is TGTGCCAGCAGCAGGGGTCGGGACACTGAAGCTTTCTTT.

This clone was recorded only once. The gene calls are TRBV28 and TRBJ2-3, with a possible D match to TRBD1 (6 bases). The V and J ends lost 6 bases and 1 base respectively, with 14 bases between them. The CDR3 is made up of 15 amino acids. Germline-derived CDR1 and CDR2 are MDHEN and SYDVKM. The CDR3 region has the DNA TGTGCCAGCAGGCTCCCCAGGGGTCGCACAGATACGCAGTATTTT. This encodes CASRLPRGRTDTQYF.

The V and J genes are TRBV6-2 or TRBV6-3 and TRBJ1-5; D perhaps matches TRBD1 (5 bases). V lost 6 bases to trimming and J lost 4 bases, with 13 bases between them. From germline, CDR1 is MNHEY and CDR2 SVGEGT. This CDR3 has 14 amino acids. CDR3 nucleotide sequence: TGTGCCAGCAGCAAAGGACACGCTAATCAGCCCCAGCATTTT. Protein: CASSKGHANQPQHF.

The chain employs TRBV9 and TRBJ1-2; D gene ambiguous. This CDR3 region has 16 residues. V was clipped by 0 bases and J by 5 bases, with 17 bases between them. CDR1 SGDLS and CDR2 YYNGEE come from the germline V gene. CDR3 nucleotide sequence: TGTGCCAGCAGCGTAGGGGTAGATAGTGGAGCATATGGCTACACCTTC. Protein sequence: CASSVGVDSGAYGYTF.

The CDR3 loop is CATSRASSAQETQYF. The CDR3 coding sequence is TGTGCCACCAGCAGAGCGTCTAGCGCCCAAGAGACCCAGTACTTC. The rearrangement links TRBV15 to TRBJ2-5; D possibly corresponds to TRBD2 (6 bases). Germline V gene lookup returns CDR1 LNHNV and CDR2 YYDKDF (reference sequence). The ends were cut back, 1 base at V and 1 base at J, with 10 bases in the middle. This CDR3 comprises 15 residues. The full variable domain, in which reference TRBV15 and TRBJ2-5 provide the parts outside the CDR3, is DAMVIQNPRYQVTQFGKPVTLSCSQTLNHNVMYWYQQKSSQAPKLLFHYYDKDFNNEADTPDNFQSRRPNTSFCFLDIRSPGLGDTAMYLCATSRASSAQETQYFGPGTRLLVL.

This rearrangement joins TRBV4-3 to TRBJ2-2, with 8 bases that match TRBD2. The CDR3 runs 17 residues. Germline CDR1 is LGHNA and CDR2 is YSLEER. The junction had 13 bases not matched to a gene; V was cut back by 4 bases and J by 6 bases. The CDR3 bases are TGCGCCAGCAGCCTCCGACTAGCGACATCGGCGGCCGGGGAGCTGTTTTTT. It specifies CASSLRLATSAAGELFF.

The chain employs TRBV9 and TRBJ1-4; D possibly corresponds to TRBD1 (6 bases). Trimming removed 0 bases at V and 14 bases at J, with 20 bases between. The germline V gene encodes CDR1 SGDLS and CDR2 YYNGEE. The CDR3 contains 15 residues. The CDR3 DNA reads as TGTGCCAGCAGCGTAGAGGGGGATGGAGACCGAGGGCTGTTTTTT. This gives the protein CASSVEGDGDRGLFF. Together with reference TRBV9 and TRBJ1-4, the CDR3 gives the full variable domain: DSGVTQTPKHLITATGQRVTLRCSPRSGDLSVYWYQQSLDQGLQFLIQYYNGEERAKGNILERFSAQQFPDLHSELNLSSLELGDSALYFCASSVEGDGDRGLFFGSGTQLSVL.

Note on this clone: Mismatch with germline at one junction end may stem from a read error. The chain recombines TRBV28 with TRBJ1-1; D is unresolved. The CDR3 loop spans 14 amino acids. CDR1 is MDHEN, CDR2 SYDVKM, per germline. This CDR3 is CASSLAPGSTGAFF. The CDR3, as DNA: TGTGCCAGCAGTTTAGCCCCCGGTTCGACTGGAGCTTTCTTT.

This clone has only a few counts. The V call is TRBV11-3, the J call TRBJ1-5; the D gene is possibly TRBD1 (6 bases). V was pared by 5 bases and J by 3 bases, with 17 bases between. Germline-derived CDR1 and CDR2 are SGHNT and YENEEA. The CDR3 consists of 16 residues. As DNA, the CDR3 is TGTGCCAGCAGCGTTAGAGGGGGTATGGACAATCAGCCCCAGCATTTT. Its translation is CASSVRGGMDNQPQHF.

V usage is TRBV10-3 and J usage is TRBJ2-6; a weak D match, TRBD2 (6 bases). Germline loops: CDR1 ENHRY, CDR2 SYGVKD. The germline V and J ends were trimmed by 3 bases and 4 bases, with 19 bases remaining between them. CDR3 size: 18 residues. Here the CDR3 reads CAISDVAGRGAGANVLTF. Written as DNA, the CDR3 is TGTGCCATCAGTGATGTGGCGGGACGAGGGGCAGGGGCCAACGTCCTGACTTTC.

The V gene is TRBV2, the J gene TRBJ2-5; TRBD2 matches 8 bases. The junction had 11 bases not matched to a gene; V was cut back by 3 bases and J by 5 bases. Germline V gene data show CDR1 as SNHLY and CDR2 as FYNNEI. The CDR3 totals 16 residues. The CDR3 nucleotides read TGTGCCAGCAGTGACCCATCAGCGGGAGTAGGGGAGACCCAGTACTTC. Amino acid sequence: CASSDPSAGVGETQYF.

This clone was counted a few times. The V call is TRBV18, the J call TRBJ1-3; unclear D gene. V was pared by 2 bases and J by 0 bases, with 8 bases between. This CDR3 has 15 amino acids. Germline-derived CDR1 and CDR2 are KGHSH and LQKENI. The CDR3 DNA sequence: TGTGCCAGCTCACCAACAGCCGCCTCTGGAAACACCATATATTTT. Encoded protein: CASSPTAASGNTIYF.

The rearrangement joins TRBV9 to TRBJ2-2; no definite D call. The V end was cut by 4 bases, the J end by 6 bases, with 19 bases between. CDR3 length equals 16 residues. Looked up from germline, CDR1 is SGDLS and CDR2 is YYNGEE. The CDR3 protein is CASSINIGLEAGELFF. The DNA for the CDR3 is TGTGCCAGCAGCATAAATATAGGTTTAGAGGCCGGGGAGCTGTTTTTT. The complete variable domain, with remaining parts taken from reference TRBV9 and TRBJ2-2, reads DSGVTQTPKHLITATGQRVTLRCSPRSGDLSVYWYQQSLDQGLQFLIQYYNGEERAKGNILERFSAQQFPDLHSELNLSSLELGDSALYFCASSINIGLEAGELFFGEGSRLTVL.

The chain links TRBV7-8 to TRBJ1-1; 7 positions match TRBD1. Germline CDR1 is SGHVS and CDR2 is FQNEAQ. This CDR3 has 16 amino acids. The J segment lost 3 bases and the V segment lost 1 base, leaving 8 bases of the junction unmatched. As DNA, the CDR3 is TGTGCCAGCAGCTTAGGGAACAGGGGTGGGCACACTGAAGCTTTCTTT. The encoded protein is CASSLGNRGGHTEAFF.

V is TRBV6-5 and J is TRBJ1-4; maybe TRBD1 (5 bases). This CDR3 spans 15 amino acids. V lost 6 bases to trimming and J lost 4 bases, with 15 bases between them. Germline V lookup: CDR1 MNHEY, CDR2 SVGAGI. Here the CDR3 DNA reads TGTGCCAGCAGACCCGGGCAGGGTCGTAATGAAAAACTGTTTTTT. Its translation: CASRPGQGRNEKLFF.

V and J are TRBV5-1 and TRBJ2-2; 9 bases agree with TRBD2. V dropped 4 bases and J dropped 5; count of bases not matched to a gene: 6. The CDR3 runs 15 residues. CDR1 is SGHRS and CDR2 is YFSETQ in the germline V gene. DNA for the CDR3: TGCGCCAGCAGCCGACTAGCGGATAAAACCGGGGAGCTGTTTTTT. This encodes CASSRLADKTGELFF. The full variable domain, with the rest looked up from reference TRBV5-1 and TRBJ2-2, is KAGVTQTPRYLIKTRGQQVTLSCSPISGHRSVSWYQQTPGQGLQFLFEYFSETQRNKGNFPGRFSGRQFSNSRSEMNVSTLELGDSALYLCASSRLADKTGELFFGEGSRLTVL.

CDR3 nucleotides: TGTGCCAGCATCCTAGCGGGAGCCTCCTACGAGCAGTACTTC. Encoded protein: CASILAGASYEQYF. This chain joins TRBV28 and TRBJ2-7; 10 nucleotides line up with TRBD2. The CDR3 totals 14 residues. Germline trimming cut 7 bases from V and 0 bases from J; bases unmatched to any gene: 3. The germline V gene has CDR1 MDHEN and CDR2 SYDVKM.

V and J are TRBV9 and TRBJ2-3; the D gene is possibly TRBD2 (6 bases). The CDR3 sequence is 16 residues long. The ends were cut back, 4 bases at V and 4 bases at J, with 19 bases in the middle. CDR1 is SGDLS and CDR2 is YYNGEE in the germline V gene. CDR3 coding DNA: TGTGCCAGCAGCCCGCAGGGCGGGATGGGGCCAGATACGCAGTATTTT. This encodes CASSPQGGMGPDTQYF. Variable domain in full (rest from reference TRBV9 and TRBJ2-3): DSGVTQTPKHLITATGQRVTLRCSPRSGDLSVYWYQQSLDQGLQFLIQYYNGEERAKGNILERFSAQQFPDLHSELNLSSLELGDSALYFCASSPQGGMGPDTQYFGPGTRLTVL.

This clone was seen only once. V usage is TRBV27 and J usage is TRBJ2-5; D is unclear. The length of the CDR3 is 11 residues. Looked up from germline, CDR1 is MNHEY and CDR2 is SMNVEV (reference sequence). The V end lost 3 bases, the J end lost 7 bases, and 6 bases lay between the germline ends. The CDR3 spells CASSLSGTQYF. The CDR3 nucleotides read TGTGCCAGCAGTTTGAGTGGGACCCAGTACTTC.

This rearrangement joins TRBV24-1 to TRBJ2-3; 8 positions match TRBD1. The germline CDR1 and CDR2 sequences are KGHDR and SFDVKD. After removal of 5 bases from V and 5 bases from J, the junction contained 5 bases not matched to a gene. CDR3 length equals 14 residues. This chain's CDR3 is CATSARGQLDTQYF. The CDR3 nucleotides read TGTGCCACCAGTGCCAGGGGGCAACTAGATACGCAGTATTTT.

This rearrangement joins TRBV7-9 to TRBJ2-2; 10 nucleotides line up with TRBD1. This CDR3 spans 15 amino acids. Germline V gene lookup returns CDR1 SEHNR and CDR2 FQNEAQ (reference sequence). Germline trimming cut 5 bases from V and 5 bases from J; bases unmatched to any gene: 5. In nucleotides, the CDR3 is TGTGCCAGCAGCCGCGGGACAGGGGATACCGGGGAGCTGTTTTTT. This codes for CASSRGTGDTGELFF.

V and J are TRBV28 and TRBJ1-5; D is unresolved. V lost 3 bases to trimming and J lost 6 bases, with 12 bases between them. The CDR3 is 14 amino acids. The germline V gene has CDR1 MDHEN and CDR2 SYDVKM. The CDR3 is CASSFPLAGQPQHF. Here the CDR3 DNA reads TGTGCCAGCAGTTTTCCTCTTGCGGGTCAGCCCCAGCATTTT.